The 14 T cell receptor beta chains listed next were all sequenced from one sample in a study of cytomegalovirus exposure and HLA in healthy donors. This PCR relied on a set of 60 Vbeta primers and 13 Jbeta primers. The assay was immunoSEQ multiplex PCR, and TCRdb's table has in-frame clones only and misses some. The table records 200,000 or so clones, around 81% of them present only once. Sample: PBMCs. These receptors were obtained from a woman between 18 and 29 years old in good health and CMV-seropositive.

The chain couples TRBV4-2 to TRBJ1-1; 7 bases are shared with TRBD1. Losses at the gene ends were 4 bases for V and 2 bases for J; bases not matched to a gene: 7. The CDR3 is made up of 15 amino acids. From germline, CDR1 is LGHNA and CDR2 YNFKEQ. The CDR3 loop is CASSPWTGSNTEAFF. The CDR3 DNA follows: TGTGCCAGCAGCCCGTGGACAGGTAGTAACACTGAAGCTTTCTTT.

This chain uses TRBV11-2 with TRBJ2-3; 7 bases match TRBD2. The junction had 7 bases not matched to a gene; V was cut back by 10 bases and J by 0 bases. Germline V lookup: CDR1 SGHAT, CDR2 FQNNGV. There are 14 residues in the CDR3. The CDR3 DNA is TGTGCCACGGGGAGGGGTTCTAGCACAGATACGCAGTATTTT. This encodes CATGRGSSTDTQYF.

This rearrangement joins TRBV18 to TRBJ1-1; maybe TRBD1 (6 bases). The CDR3 covers 15 residues. Trimming pared 3 bases from V and 0 bases from J, leaving 11 bases between. Germline loops: CDR1 KGHSH, CDR2 LQKENI. The CDR3 sequence: CASSPSGQLNTEAFF. The CDR3 DNA follows: TGTGCCAGCTCACCCTCCGGACAGCTGAACACTGAAGCTTTCTTT.

The CDR3 DNA reads as TGTGCCAGCAGCCCGCCCCGGAGAGGGGGGGATGAGCAGTTCTTC. It yields the protein CASSPPRRGGDEQFF. The chain recombines TRBV7-9 with TRBJ2-1; a possible D gene is TRBD2 (7 bases). V was shortened by 5 bases and J by 8 bases, with 19 bases between the two germline ends. Germline V gene lookup returns CDR1 SEHNR and CDR2 FQNEAQ (reference sequence). The CDR3 spans 15 residues.

V is TRBV12-5 and J is TRBJ1-3; possibly TRBD1 for D (5 bases). Trimming left V 5 bases short and J 0 bases short, with 20 bases between. Germline lookup yields CDR1 LGHNT and CDR2 FRNRAP. This CDR3 has 18 residues. DNA for the CDR3: TGTGCTAGTGGTCCGCCGCGGGGGACCCATCTCTCTGGAAACACCATATATTTT. The encoded protein is CASGPPRGTHLSGNTIYF.

This chain joins TRBV28 and TRBJ1-5, with D possibly being TRBD1 (5 bases). Germline loops: CDR1 MDHEN, CDR2 SYDVKM. The V and J ends lost 8 bases and 7 bases respectively, with 12 bases between them. The CDR3 is made up of 12 amino acids. CDR3 in amino acids: CASGLGGQPQHF. CDR3 bases: TGTGCCAGCGGGCTGGGGGGGCAGCCCCAGCATTTT.

This chain links TRBV19 with TRBJ1-3; 8 nucleotides line up with TRBD1. This CDR3 has 14 amino acids. Losses at the gene ends were 9 bases for V and 3 bases for J; bases not matched to a gene: 7. Germline CDR1 LNHDA, CDR2 SQIVND (reference sequence). Here the CDR3 reads CASRDRSFGNTIYF. As DNA, the CDR3 is TGTGCCAGCCGGGACAGGTCATTTGGAAACACCATATATTTT.

The chain has TRBV7-9 and TRBJ1-2, with D perhaps TRBD1 (6 bases). CDR3 length: 14 residues. V was cut by 5 bases and J by 3 bases, with 13 bases left in between. The germline CDR1 and CDR2 sequences are SEHNR and FQNEAQ (reference sequence). The CDR3 nucleotides are TGTGCCAGCAGCCTCCAGACAGGCGACTATGGCTACACCTTC. This translates into CASSLQTGDYGYTF.

The CDR3 loop reads CASSLSGGQNEQFF. The DNA of the CDR3 is TGTGCCAGCAGTTTATCGGGGGGGCAAAATGAGCAGTTCTTC. The V call is TRBV27, the J call TRBJ2-1, with D perhaps TRBD2 (7 bases). V was cut by 0 bases and J by 7 bases, with 10 bases left in between. CDR3 length: 14 residues. Germline CDR1 is MNHEY and CDR2 is SMNVEV (reference sequence).

The chain links TRBV18 to TRBJ2-5, with 13 bases fitting TRBD2. Trimming removed 5 bases from V and 3 bases from J; junction bases left unmatched: 6. The CDR3 is 16 residues long. CDR1 KGHSH and CDR2 LQKENI come from the germline V gene. CDR3 protein: CASSEFGTSGKETQYF. The CDR3 DNA is TGTGCCAGCTCAGAGTTCGGGACTAGCGGGAAAGAGACCCAGTACTTC.

The gene calls are TRBV7-3 and TRBJ2-5, with a tentative D call TRBD2 (7 bases). V was pared by 6 bases and J by 3 bases, with 17 bases between. The CDR3 is made up of 15 amino acids. From germline, CDR1 is SGHTA and CDR2 FQGTGA. CDR3: CASSERGGLEETQYF. The CDR3 DNA follows: TGTGCCAGCAGTGAAAGGGGGGGGCTAGAAGAGACCCAGTACTTC.

The genes are TRBV6-5 and TRBJ2-2, with 12 bases fitting TRBD2. The germline gives CDR1 MNHEY, CDR2 SVGAGI. With 6 bases clipped from V and 6 bases from J, the junction kept 5 bases outside the gene matches. The CDR3 covers 15 residues. CDR3 sequence reads: CASSRLAGAPGELFF. The CDR3 DNA reads TGTGCCAGCAGCCGACTAGCGGGGGCCCCCGGGGAGCTGTTTTTT.

The chain links TRBV7-2 to TRBJ1-6, with D uncertain. V was pared by 2 bases and J by 6 bases, with 14 bases between. CDR3 size: 16 residues. CDR1 SGHTA and CDR2 FQGNSA come from the germline V gene. Here the CDR3 DNA reads TGTGCCAGCAGCTTAATGATGTGGGCCCCTAATTCACCCCTCCACTTT. This sequence encodes CASSLMMWAPNSPLHF.

V and J are TRBV23-1 and TRBJ2-1, with 8 positions matching TRBD2. TRBV23-1 is sorted into the ORF group, with uncertain function. Losses at the gene ends were 4 bases for V and 15 bases for J; bases not matched to a gene: 17. There are 15 residues in the CDR3. Written as DNA, the CDR3 is TGCGCCAGCAGTCCCAAGCGGGGGAGGGGGGCGCAGGGGTTCTTC. Translated, it gives CASSPKRGRGAQGFF.